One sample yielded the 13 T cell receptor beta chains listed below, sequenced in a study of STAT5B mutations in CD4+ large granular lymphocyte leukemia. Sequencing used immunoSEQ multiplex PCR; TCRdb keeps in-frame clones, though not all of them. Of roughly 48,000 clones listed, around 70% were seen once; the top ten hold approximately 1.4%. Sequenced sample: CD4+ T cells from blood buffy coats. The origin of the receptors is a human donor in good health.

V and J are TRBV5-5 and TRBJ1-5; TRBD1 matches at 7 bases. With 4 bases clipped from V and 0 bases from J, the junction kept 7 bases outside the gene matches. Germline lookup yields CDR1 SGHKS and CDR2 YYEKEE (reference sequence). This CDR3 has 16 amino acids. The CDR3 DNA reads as TGTGCCAGCAGCCAGGGGGGGACTTATAGCAATCAGCCCCAGCATTTT. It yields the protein CASSQGGTYSNQPQHF.

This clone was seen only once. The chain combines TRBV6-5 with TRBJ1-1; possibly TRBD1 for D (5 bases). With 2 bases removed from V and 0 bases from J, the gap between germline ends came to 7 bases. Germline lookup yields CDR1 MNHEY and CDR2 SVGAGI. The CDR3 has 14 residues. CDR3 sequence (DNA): TGTGCCAGCAGTTACGGGGCCCTGAACACTGAAGCTTTCTTT. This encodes CASSYGALNTEAFF.

CDR3 loop: CASSESIPNYGYTF. The CDR3 DNA follows: TGTGCCAGCAGTGAATCGATCCCTAACTATGGCTACACCTTC. The chain couples TRBV6-1 to TRBJ1-2; D uncertain. The ends were cut back, 2 bases at V and 0 bases at J, with 7 bases in the middle. Germline CDR1 MNHNS, CDR2 SASEGT. The CDR3 length is 14 residues.

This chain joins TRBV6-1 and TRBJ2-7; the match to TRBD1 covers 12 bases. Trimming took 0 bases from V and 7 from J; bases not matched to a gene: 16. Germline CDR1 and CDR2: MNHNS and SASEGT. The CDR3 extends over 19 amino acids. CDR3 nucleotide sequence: TGTGCCAGCAGTGAAGCATCGGTTTTTCTGGGGACAGGGGGCATGGAGCAGTACTTC. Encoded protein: CASSEASVFLGTGGMEQYF.

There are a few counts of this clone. Written as DNA, the CDR3 is TGTGCCAGCTCTCCCAATGGGGGGTCCTCCTACGAGCAGTACGTC. This gives the protein CASSPNGGSSYEQYV. The V call is TRBV18, the J call TRBJ2-7; a possible D gene is TRBD2 (6 bases). CDR1 and CDR2 (germline): KGHSH, LQKENI. V was trimmed by 6 bases and J by 0 bases, leaving 15 bases between them. The CDR3 has 15 amino acids.

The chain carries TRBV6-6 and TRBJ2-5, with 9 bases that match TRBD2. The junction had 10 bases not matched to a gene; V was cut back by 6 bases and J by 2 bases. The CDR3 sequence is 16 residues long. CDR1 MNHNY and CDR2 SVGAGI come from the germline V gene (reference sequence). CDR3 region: CASSLAGGPQQETQYF. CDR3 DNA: TGTGCCAGCAGCTTGGCGGGGGGGCCTCAACAAGAGACCCAGTACTTC.

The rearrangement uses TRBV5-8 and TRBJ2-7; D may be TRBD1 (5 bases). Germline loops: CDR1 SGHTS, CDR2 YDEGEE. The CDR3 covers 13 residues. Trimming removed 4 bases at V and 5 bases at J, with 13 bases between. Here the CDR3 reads CASSPNRINEQYF. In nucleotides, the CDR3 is TGTGCCAGCAGCCCCAACAGGATAAACGAGCAGTACTTC.

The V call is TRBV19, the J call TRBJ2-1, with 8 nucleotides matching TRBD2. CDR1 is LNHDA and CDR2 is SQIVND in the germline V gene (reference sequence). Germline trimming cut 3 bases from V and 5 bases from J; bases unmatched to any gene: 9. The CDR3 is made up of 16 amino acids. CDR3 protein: CASSIQSAGENNEQFF. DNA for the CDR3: TGTGCCAGTAGTATTCAATCAGCGGGGGAAAACAATGAGCAGTTCTTC.

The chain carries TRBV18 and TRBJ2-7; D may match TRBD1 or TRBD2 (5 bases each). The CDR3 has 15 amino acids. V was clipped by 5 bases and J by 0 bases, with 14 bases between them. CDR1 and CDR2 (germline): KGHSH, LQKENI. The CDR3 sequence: CASSSGTKDSYEQYV. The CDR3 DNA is TGTGCCAGCTCATCCGGGACGAAGGACTCCTACGAGCAGTACGTC.

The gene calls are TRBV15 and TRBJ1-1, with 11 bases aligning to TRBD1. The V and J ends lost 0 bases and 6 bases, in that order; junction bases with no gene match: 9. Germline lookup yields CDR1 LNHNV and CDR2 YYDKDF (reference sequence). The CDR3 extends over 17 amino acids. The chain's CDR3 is CATSREGTGGVSPEAFF. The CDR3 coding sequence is TGTGCCACCAGCAGAGAGGGGACAGGGGGTGTAAGCCCTGAAGCTTTCTTT. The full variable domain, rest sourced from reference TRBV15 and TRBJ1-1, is DAMVIQNPRYQVTQFGKPVTLSCSQTLNHNVMYWYQQKSSQAPKLLFHYYDKDFNNEADTPDNFQSRRPNTSFCFLDIRSPGLGDTAMYLCATSREGTGGVSPEAFFGQGTRLTVV.

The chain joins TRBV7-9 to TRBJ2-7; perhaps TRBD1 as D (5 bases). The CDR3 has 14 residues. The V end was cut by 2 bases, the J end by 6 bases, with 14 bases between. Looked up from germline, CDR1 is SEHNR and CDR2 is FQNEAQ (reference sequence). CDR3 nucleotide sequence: TGTGCCAGCAGCTTAATGGGTCAGGGTTCCGAGCAGTACGTC. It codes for CASSLMGQGSEQYV.

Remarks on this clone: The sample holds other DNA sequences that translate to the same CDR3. The CDR3 is CASSLLGNQPQHF. CDR3 sequence (DNA): TGTGCCAGCAGTTTATTGGGTAATCAGCCCCAGCATTTT. The chain combines TRBV28 with TRBJ1-5; no definite D call. Trimming stripped 1 base from V and 4 bases from J, with 5 bases between. From germline, CDR1 is MDHEN and CDR2 SYDVKM. The CDR3 is 13 residues long.

The DNA of the CDR3 is TGTGCCAGCAGCCGAGGACAGTTCTACGAGCAGTACGTC. As protein: CASSRGQFYEQYV. The chain joins TRBV7-9 to TRBJ2-7; weak D call: TRBD1 (6 bases). The CDR3 is 13 amino acids. The germline V and J ends were trimmed by 5 bases and 3 bases, with 11 bases remaining between them. Germline assignment: CDR1 SEHNR and CDR2 FQNEAQ (reference sequence).